The 10 T cell receptor beta chains reported below all come from one sample, sequenced in a study of blood T cell repertoires in COVID-19. Sequencing used immunoSEQ multiplex PCR; TCRdb keeps in-frame clones, though not all of them. The sample contains around 78,000 clones, roughly 80% of which appear only once. Sequencing input: peripheral blood. The receptors were sampled from a human donor in a cohort sampled during active COVID-19.

The rearrangement links TRBV5-8 to TRBJ2-7, with D tentatively TRBD1 (5 bases). Trimming pared 7 bases from V and 0 bases from J, leaving 14 bases between. The germline gives CDR1 SGHTS, CDR2 YDEGEE. The CDR3 sequence is 14 residues long. The CDR3: CASRHWGSSYEQYF. DNA for the CDR3: TGTGCCAGCCGACATTGGGGCAGCTCCTACGAGCAGTACTTC.

This clone was seen only a few times. The chain combines TRBV2 with TRBJ2-7, with D uncertain. The V end was cut by 0 bases, the J end by 2 bases, with 8 bases between. The CDR3 length is 14 residues. Germline V gene data show CDR1 as SNHLY and CDR2 as FYNNEI. The DNA for the CDR3 is TGTGCCAGCAGTGAAGCCATGGGCCCCTACGAGCAGTACTTC. Amino acids: CASSEAMGPYEQYF.

The chain recombines TRBV19 with TRBJ2-7; possible D gene TRBD1, 5 bases. The ends were cut back, 7 bases at V and 0 bases at J, with 16 bases in the middle. The germline gives CDR1 LNHDA, CDR2 SQIVND (reference sequence). The CDR3 consists of 15 residues. CDR3 in amino acids: CASTQTAVSSYEQYF. CDR3 nucleotide sequence: TGTGCCAGTACCCAGACAGCCGTTAGCTCCTACGAGCAGTACTTC.

The J gene is TRBJ2-1, the V gene TRBV15, with 10 bases aligning to TRBD2. After removal of 5 bases from V and 4 bases from J, the junction contained 2 bases not matched to a gene. The CDR3 totals 14 residues. Germline-derived CDR1 and CDR2 are LNHNV and YYDKDF (reference sequence). The CDR3 DNA reads as TGTGCCACCAGCGGACTAGCGGTATACAATGAGCAGTTCTTC. Amino acids: CATSGLAVYNEQFF.

V is TRBV5-4 and J is TRBJ2-7, with 9 positions matching TRBD1. CDR1 SGHNT and CDR2 YYREEE come from the germline V gene (reference sequence). V lost 9 bases to trimming and J lost 4 bases; unmatched junction nucleotides: 8. CDR3 length: 13 residues. The DNA for the CDR3 is TGTGCCAACACAGGGGGCGCAAAGTACGAGCAGTACTTC. Amino acids: CANTGGAKYEQYF.

J is TRBJ2-3 and V is TRBV4-1; possibly TRBD1 for D (6 bases). Germline CDR1 reads MGHRA; CDR2 reads YSYEKL. V lost 2 bases and J lost 2, with 14 bases in between. The length of the CDR3 is 16 residues. CDR3 in DNA: TGCGCCAGCAGCCAAACAGGGCGCGGTGCCACAGATACGCAGTATTTT. Its translation is CASSQTGRGATDTQYF.

In this sample, this clone turned up a few times. The V and J genes are TRBV19 and TRBJ1-2; perhaps TRBD1 as D (5 bases). The length of the CDR3 is 15 residues. Looked up from germline, CDR1 is LNHDA and CDR2 is SQIVND (reference sequence). V gave up 5 bases and J gave up 8 bases, with 21 bases separating them. The CDR3 reads CASSLTGTQAGGYTF. The CDR3 coding sequence is TGTGCCAGTAGTTTGACCGGGACCCAAGCGGGAGGCTACACCTTC.

The J gene is TRBJ2-7, the V gene TRBV5-1; D perhaps matches TRBD1 (6 bases). In germline, CDR1 is SGHRS, CDR2 YFSETQ. The CDR3 has 15 amino acids. V was trimmed by 1 base and J by 3 bases, leaving 14 bases between them. The CDR3 DNA follows: TGCGCCAGCAGCTTGTTTCCAGGGGAAGTCTACGAGCAGTACTTC. It encodes CASSLFPGEVYEQYF.

The gene calls are TRBV12-3 or TRBV12-4 and TRBJ2-3; D uncertain. Trimming left V 1 base short and J 6 bases short, with 8 bases between. The CDR3 totals 13 residues. CDR3 in DNA: TGTGCCAGCAGTTTAGTTAGTCCGGATACGCAGTATTTT. Translated: CASSLVSPDTQYF.

The V and J genes are TRBV25-1 and TRBJ1-1; 11 bases map to TRBD1. CDR1 is MGHDK, CDR2 SYGVNS, per germline. The CDR3 has 11 residues. J was trimmed by 11 bases and V by 7 bases; bases with no gene match: 3. The CDR3 region is CASTGTGGAFF. CDR3 bases: TGTGCCAGCACCGGGACAGGGGGTGCTTTCTTT.